The sequence of this T cell receptor beta chain was determined in a study of sequential checkpoint blockade in melanoma. Study as a whole: Each arm's sequence ended with maintenance nivolumab. Broader study findings: Clinical benefit was about 30 times likelier when tumor T-cell fraction and clonality increased.

For this clone: Its antigen is still unknown.

Only in-frame clones appear in the TCRdb table, and some are missing; sequencing was by immunoSEQ multiplex PCR. The sample carries under 4,500 clones, 20% to 25% recorded once. There are 15 residues in the CDR3. The germline gives CDR1 SGHNT, CDR2 YENEEA. The V gene lost 5 bases and the J gene lost 3 bases, with 13 bases spanning the gap. The sample's treatment: randomized to nivolumab then ipilimumab (arm A) or the reverse (arm B). Patients had received no earlier DNA-damaging chemotherapy. This chain connects TRBV11-3 to TRBJ1-4, with D possibly being TRBD1 (6 bases). The receptor's source is a human donor with melanoma. The source material was tumor tissue (inferred from file names), sampled from a patient given nivolumab and ipilimumab in sequence. CDR3 protein: CASSADRGPNEKLFF. The CDR3 DNA reads TGTGCCAGCAGCGCGGACAGAGGACCTAATGAAAAACTGTTTTTT. The whole variable domain, remainder taken from reference TRBV11-3 and TRBJ1-4, is EAGVVQSPRYKIIEKKQPVAFWCNPISGHNTLYWYLQNLGQGPELLIRYENEEAVDDSQLPKDRFSAERLKGVDSTLKIQPAELGDSAVYLCASSADRGPNEKLFFGSGTQLSVL.